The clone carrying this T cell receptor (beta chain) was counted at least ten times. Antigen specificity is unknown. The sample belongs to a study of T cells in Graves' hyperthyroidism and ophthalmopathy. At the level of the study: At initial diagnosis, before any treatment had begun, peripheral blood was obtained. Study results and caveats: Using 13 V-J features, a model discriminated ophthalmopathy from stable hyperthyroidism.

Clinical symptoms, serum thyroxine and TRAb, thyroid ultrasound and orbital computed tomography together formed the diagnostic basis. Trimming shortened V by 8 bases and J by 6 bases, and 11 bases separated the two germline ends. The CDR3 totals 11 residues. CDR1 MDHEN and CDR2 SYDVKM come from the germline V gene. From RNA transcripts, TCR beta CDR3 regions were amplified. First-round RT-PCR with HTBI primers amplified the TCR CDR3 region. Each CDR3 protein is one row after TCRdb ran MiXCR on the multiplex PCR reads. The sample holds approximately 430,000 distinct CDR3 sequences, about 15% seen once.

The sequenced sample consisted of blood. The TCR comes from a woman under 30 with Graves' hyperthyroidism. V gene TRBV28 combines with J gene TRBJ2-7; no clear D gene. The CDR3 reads CASDAGIEQYF. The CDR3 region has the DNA TGTGCCAGCGACGCTGGGATCGAGCAGTACTTC.